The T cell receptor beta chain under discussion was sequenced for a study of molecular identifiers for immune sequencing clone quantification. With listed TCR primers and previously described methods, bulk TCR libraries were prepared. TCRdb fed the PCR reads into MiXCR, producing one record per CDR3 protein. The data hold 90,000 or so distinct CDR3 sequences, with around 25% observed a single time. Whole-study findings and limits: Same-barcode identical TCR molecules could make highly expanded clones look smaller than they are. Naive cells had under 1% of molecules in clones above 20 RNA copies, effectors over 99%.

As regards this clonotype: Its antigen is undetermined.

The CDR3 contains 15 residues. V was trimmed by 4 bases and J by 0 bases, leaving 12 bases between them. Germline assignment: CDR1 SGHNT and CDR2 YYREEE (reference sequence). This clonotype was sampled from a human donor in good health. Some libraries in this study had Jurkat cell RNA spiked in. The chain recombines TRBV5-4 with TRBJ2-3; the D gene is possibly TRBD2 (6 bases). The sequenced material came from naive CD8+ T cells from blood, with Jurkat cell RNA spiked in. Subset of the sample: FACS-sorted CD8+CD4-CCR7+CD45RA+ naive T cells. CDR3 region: CASSRSGSSTDTQYF. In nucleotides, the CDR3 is TGTGCCAGCAGCCGGAGCGGGTCTAGCACAGATACGCAGTATTTT.